Described below is a single T cell receptor beta chain sequence and its context. Its specificity is not known. This specimen comes from a study of shared clonotypes between healthy human individuals. Study results and limitations: All-four-donor shared clonotypes had higher generation probabilities than non-shared clonotypes did. Donor scarcity curtailed the genetic and exposure-history diversity represented herein.

The CDR3 length is 13 residues. V lost 1 base to trimming and J lost 5 bases, with 5 bases between them. Germline V gene sequence: CDR1 SGHTA, CDR2 FQGTGA. Each replicate PCR on the sorted subsets used approximately 180 ng DNA (roughly 32,000 T cell genomes). Method: immunoSEQ multiplex PCR; TCRdb's copy keeps in-frame clones and lacks some. Among 2,500,000 or so clones, over 85% were seen once, and the ten largest hold roughly 0.36%. The TCR was taken from a man in his late teens or twenties in good health. Some clones in this sample may be carry-over from other donors' samples. This chain connects TRBV7-3 to TRBJ2-2; no definite D call. Specimen: naive CD4+ T cells from PBMCs. Documented subset: CD45RA+ positively selected. The CDR3 region is CASSLIQTGELFF. The CDR3 DNA is TGTGCCAGCAGCTTAATACAGACCGGGGAGCTGTTTTTT.